A single sample gave rise to the 18 T cell receptor beta chains below, sequenced in a study of beta chain features in type 1 diabetes. The isolated RNA, all of it, was reverse transcribed, so expressed TCRB transcripts were what got sequenced. The assay was immunoSEQ multiplex PCR, and TCRdb's table has in-frame clones only and misses some. This sample yields around 340,000 clones, of which about 19% are seen a single time; around 0.045% belongs to the top ten. The sample was naive CD4+ T cells from blood. Source of these receptors: a woman aged 18-30 years in good health.

The chain has TRBV9 and TRBJ1-1, with 7 bases aligning to TRBD1. Germline lookup yields CDR1 SGDLS and CDR2 YYNGEE. The trim removed 3 bases at V and 3 bases at J, leaving 11 bases unmatched. The CDR3 loop spans 16 amino acids. The CDR3 sequence is CASSAWDSYEDTEAFF. DNA of the CDR3: TGTGCCAGCAGCGCCTGGGACAGTTATGAAGACACTGAAGCTTTCTTT.

The chain recombines TRBV7-9 with TRBJ2-7, with TRBD2 matching over 8 bases. The CDR3 runs to 14 residues. V shed 4 bases and J 7 bases; nucleotides not matched to a gene: 9. The germline CDR1 and CDR2 sequences are SEHNR and FQNEAQ (reference sequence). DNA for the CDR3: TGTGCCAGCAGCTCCCCGGGAGGGGTCGGGGAGCAGTACTTC. Translation gives CASSSPGGVGEQYF.

This clone was found a few times. The chain combines TRBV19 with TRBJ1-5; no definite D call. Germline loops: CDR1 LNHDA, CDR2 SQIVND (reference sequence). V lost 3 bases, J lost 4 bases, and 10 bases lay in between. This CDR3 has 14 amino acids. The CDR3: CASSIHQENQPQHF. CDR3 in DNA: TGTGCCAGTAGTATCCACCAGGAAAATCAGCCCCAGCATTTT.

This chain links TRBV12-5 with TRBJ2-1; 12 bases are shared with TRBD1. Germline CDR1 LGHNT, CDR2 FRNRAP. This CDR3 region has 15 residues. The junction had 4 bases not matched to a gene; V was cut back by 5 bases and J by 5 bases. The CDR3 coding sequence is TGTGCTAGTGGTCAGGGACAGGGGGCCGACAATGAGCAGTTCTTC. This translates into CASGQGQGADNEQFF.

The chain links TRBV29-1 to TRBJ1-2, with TRBD1 identical over 8 bases. CDR3 size: 14 residues. Germline V lookup: CDR1 SQVTM, CDR2 ANQGSEA. V lost 2 bases, J lost 8 bases, and 10 bases stayed unmatched. The CDR3 DNA follows: TGCAGCGTTGAATGGGAGACAGGGGCCCGAGGCTACACCTTC. Its translation: CSVEWETGARGYTF.

The CDR3 region has the DNA TGTGCCAGCAGCTTAGGAGATCAGCCCCAGCATTTT. It translates to CASSLGDQPQHF. The chain is built from TRBV7-9 and TRBJ1-5; D remains ambiguous. V was shortened by 1 base and J by 5 bases, with 3 bases between the two germline ends. Germline lookup yields CDR1 SEHNR and CDR2 FQNEAQ (reference sequence). The CDR3 length is 12 residues.

The rearrangement links TRBV11-2 to TRBJ2-5; 7 bases are a match to TRBD2. Germline V gene data show CDR1 as SGHAT and CDR2 as FQNNGV. J lost 5 bases, V lost 6 bases, and 12 bases had no gene match. The CDR3 runs 15 residues. The chain's CDR3 is CASRPSGGVWETQYF. CDR3 bases: TGTGCCAGCAGGCCCAGTGGGGGGGTATGGGAGACCCAGTACTTC. Full variable domain (rest looked up from reference TRBV11-2 and TRBJ2-5): EAGVAQSPRYKIIEKRQSVAFWCNPISGHATLYWYQQILGQGPKLLIQFQNNGVVDDSQLPKDRFSAERLKGVDSTLKIQPAKLEDSAVYLCASRPSGGVWETQYFGPGTRLLVL.

This clone was detected a few times. The J gene is TRBJ1-1, the V gene TRBV7-2; 7 bases are shared with TRBD1. Germline-derived CDR1 and CDR2 are SGHTA and FQGNSA. CDR3 length equals 14 residues. V gave up 5 bases and J gave up 0 bases; unmatched junction bases: 3. The CDR3 spells CASSLTGMNTEAFF. CDR3 nucleotide sequence: TGTGCCAGCAGCCTGACAGGGATGAACACTGAAGCTTTCTTT. The full variable domain, in which reference TRBV7-2 and TRBJ1-1 provide the parts outside the CDR3, is GAGVSQSPSNKVTEKGKDVELRCDPISGHTALYWYRQSLGQGLEFLIYFQGNSAPDKSGLPSDRFSAERTGGSVSTLTIQRTQQEDSAVYLCASSLTGMNTEAFFGQGTRLTVV.

The rearrangement joins TRBV2 to TRBJ1-2; 9 bases map to TRBD1. The CDR3 totals 13 residues. From germline, CDR1 is SNHLY and CDR2 FYNNEI. Trimming at V came to 6 bases and at J to 6 bases, leaving 5 bases not matched to a gene. CDR3 sequence (DNA): TGTGCCAGCAGGGCCGGGACAGGGAATGGCTACACCTTC. Protein sequence: CASRAGTGNGYTF.

The chain recombines TRBV7-2 with TRBJ1-2; possibly TRBD1 for D (6 bases). The V gene lost 7 bases and the J gene lost 4 bases, with 13 bases spanning the gap. The CDR3 sequence is 13 residues long. Germline V gives CDR1 SGHTA, CDR2 FQGNSA. CDR3 protein: CASTLQGLYGYTF. DNA of the CDR3: TGTGCCAGCACCCTACAGGGTCTCTATGGCTACACCTTC.

The chain is built from TRBV6-5 and TRBJ2-7, with 9 positions matching TRBD1. With 10 bases clipped from V and 5 bases from J, the junction kept 6 bases outside the gene matches. This CDR3 is built from 12 residues. Germline V gene lookup returns CDR1 MNHEY and CDR2 SVGAGI. The chain's CDR3 is CATSDRGNEQYF. The CDR3 DNA sequence: TGTGCCACCTCGGACAGGGGCAACGAGCAGTACTTC.

This sequence joins TRBV7-6 and TRBJ2-1; 9 positions agree with TRBD1. The CDR3 runs to 14 residues. Germline assignment: CDR1 SGHVS and CDR2 FNYEAQ. Losses at the gene ends were 5 bases for V and 8 bases for J; bases not matched to a gene: 7. The CDR3 sequence is CASSIPGQGYEQFF. DNA for the CDR3: TGTGCCAGCAGCATACCGGGACAGGGATATGAGCAGTTCTTC.

This clone was picked up a small number of times. The rearrangement uses TRBV4-3 and TRBJ1-2; D unresolved. The CDR3 runs to 15 residues. V dropped 0 bases and J dropped 4 bases, with 12 bases sitting between them. Germline CDR1 and CDR2: LGHNA and YSLEER. The CDR3 DNA reads TGCGCCAGCAGCCAAGATGAGGGTCATCGCTATGGCTACACCTTC. Translation gives CASSQDEGHRYGYTF.

The DNA for the CDR3 is TGTGCCAGCAGCTTAGACGGGTACAATCAGCCCCAGCATTTT. This translates into CASSLDGYNQPQHF. This chain joins TRBV7-9 and TRBJ1-5; D remains ambiguous. This CDR3 is built from 14 residues. The V end lost 1 base, the J end lost 3 bases, and 7 bases lay between the germline ends. The germline V gene encodes CDR1 SEHNR and CDR2 FQNEAQ (reference sequence).

This clone came up a few times. The rearrangement joins TRBV30 to TRBJ1-5; no firm D call. Per the germline V gene, CDR1 is GTSNPN and CDR2 is SVGIG (reference sequence). Trimming shortened V by 0 bases and J by 6 bases, and 12 bases separated the two germline ends. This CDR3 has 14 residues. CDR3 region: CAWSVRLGGQPQHF. Here the CDR3 DNA reads TGTGCCTGGAGTGTCAGACTGGGAGGTCAGCCCCAGCATTTT. The full variable domain, in which reference TRBV30 and TRBJ1-5 provide the parts outside the CDR3, is SQTIHQWPATLVQPVGSPLSLECTVEGTSNPNLYWYRQAAGRGLQLLFYSVGIGQISSEVPQNLSASRPQDRQFILSSKKLLLSDSGFYLCAWSVRLGGQPQHFGDGTRLSIL.

The V call is TRBV7-9, the J call TRBJ2-4; the match to TRBD1 covers 7 bases. Looked up from germline, CDR1 is SEHNR and CDR2 is FQNEAQ (reference sequence). The V segment lost 5 bases and the J segment 0 bases; nucleotides outside the gene matches: 7. The CDR3 is 16 residues long. This CDR3 is CASSTGQGVAKNIQYF. DNA for the CDR3: TGTGCCAGCAGCACGGGCCAGGGGGTAGCCAAAAACATTCAGTACTTC.

The rearrangement joins TRBV29-1 to TRBJ1-1; weak D call: TRBD1 (5 bases). V lost 0 bases and J lost 4, with 15 bases in between. The length of the CDR3 is 15 residues. The germline V gene encodes CDR1 SQVTM and CDR2 ANQGSEA. DNA for the CDR3: TGCAGCGTTGAAGAAGGCAGGGCGCGTCGCACTGAAGCTTTCTTT. Encoded protein: CSVEEGRARRTEAFF.

The rearrangement links TRBV4-1 to TRBJ1-3, with TRBD1 matching over 9 bases. Germline CDR1 and CDR2: MGHRA and YSYEKL. The CDR3 has 14 residues. V gave up 8 bases and J gave up 0 bases; unmatched junction bases: 2. The DNA of the CDR3 is TGCGCCAGCTCACAGGGGGCCTCTGGAAACACCATATATTTT. Translated, it gives CASSQGASGNTIYF.